The rows below give T cell receptor beta chains drawn from one sample of a study of blood T cell repertoires in COVID-19. Clones were sequenced by immunoSEQ multiplex PCR, and TCRdb holds only the in-frame ones, with some missing. The table lists some 80,000 clones, 70% to 90% of them singletons. Input material: peripheral blood. The receptors were gathered from a man in his 60s with COVID-19, enrolled during active disease. CDR3s include the opening cysteine and the closing phenylalanine or tryptophan. The order of the fields is V gene, clone size, D gene, J gene, CDR3 DNA, CDR3 protein. A D gene is named only where the DNA matches it firmly. A row's size may be missing; if present it is once, few, many or a size class.

TRBV5-1	once	TRBD1	TRBJ1-2	TGCGCCAGCTTCGCGGGACAGGGGGCTGGGAACTATGGCTACACCTTC	CASFAGQGAGNYGYTF
TRBV24-1	NA	NA	TRBJ2-5	TGTGCCACCAGTGCCAGGTTTGGGTTCACCCAGTACTTC	CATSARFGFTQYF
TRBV7-2	NA	NA	TRBJ2-7	TGTGCCAGCAGCTTAAACGGAGGGGCCGAGCAGTACTTC	CASSLNGGAEQYF
TRBV7-7	NA	NA	TRBJ2-7	TGTGCCAGCAGCTTAGCCTTCGGACTCTCCTACGAGCAGTACTTC	CASSLAFGLSYEQYF
TRBV2	NA	TRBD2	TRBJ2-7	TGTGCCAGCAGTATGGGACTATTATACGAGCAGTACTTC	CASSMGLLYEQYF
TRBV3-1/TRBV3-2	NA	TRBD2	TRBJ2-5	TGTGCCAGCAGCACCCTAGGGACTAGGGCCGCAGAGACCCAGTACTTC	CASSTLGTRAAETQYF
TRBV3-1/TRBV3-2	NA	TRBD1	TRBJ2-2	TGTGCCAGCAGCCGCCAGGGGGCCGGGGAGCTGTTTTTT	CASSRQGAGELFF
TRBV6-4	once	NA	TRBJ1-2	TGTGCCAGCAGTGAACAGGGCGGTAGATATGGCTACACCTTC	CASSEQGGRYGYTF
TRBV14	NA	NA	TRBJ1-6	TGTGCCAGCAGCCAAGCAATGTATTCACCCCTCCACTTT	CASSQAMYSPLHF
TRBV6-1	NA	NA	TRBJ2-5	TGTGCCAGCAGTGAAAGTAGGATGGCGGGGACCCAGTACTTC	CASSESRMAGTQYF
TRBV12-3/TRBV12-4	many	NA	TRBJ1-2	TGTGCCAGCAGTTCAGGGGATTATGGCTACACCTTC	CASSSGDYGYTF
TRBV12-5	NA	NA	TRBJ1-6	TGTGCTAGTGGTGGGGACACCTTTTATAATTCACCCCTCCACTTT	CASGGDTFYNSPLHF
TRBV2	NA	TRBD1	TRBJ2-2	TGTGCCAGCAGTGGAGGACAGGGGGGCACCGGGGAGCTGTTTTTT	CASSGGQGGTGELFF
TRBV10-3	NA	TRBD2	TRBJ2-3	TGTGCCATCAGTGGCACCGGGACTAGCGGGACCCGGGGGGGGGCTACGCAGTATTTT	CAISGTGTSGTRGGATQYF
TRBV4-1	NA	NA	TRBJ2-1	TGCGCCAGCAGCCAAGTGATCCTATCCCACAATGAGCAGTTCTTC	CASSQVILSHNEQFF
TRBV7-7	few	NA	TRBJ2-5	TGTGCCAGCAGCCCCCCCGAGCTAGGGACCCAGTACTTC	CASSPPELGTQYF
TRBV24-1	NA	NA	TRBJ2-7	TGTGCCACCAGTGATTCCGCGATGGACAATTACGAGCAGTACTTC	CATSDSAMDNYEQYF
TRBV30	NA	TRBD1	TRBJ1-1	TGTGCCGCAACAGGGGGCGAGAGGGACACTGAAGCTTTCTTT	CAATGGERDTEAFF
TRBV6-6	NA	NA	TRBJ1-2	TGTGCCAGCAGTCAGGAATACAGAGATCCATATGGCTACACCTTC	CASSQEYRDPYGYTF
TRBV2	once	NA	TRBJ1-1	TGTGCCAGCAGTGAAACTACTGAAGCTTTCTTT	CASSETTEAFF
TRBV24-1	once	TRBD2	TRBJ2-1	TGTGCCACCAGGGCGGCTAGCGGCTCCTACAATGAGCAGTTCTTC	CATRAASGSYNEQFF
TRBV5-4	once	TRBD1	TRBJ1-3	TGTGCCAGCAGCTCGGGACAGACTAACTCTGGAAACACCATATATTTT	CASSSGQTNSGNTIYF
TRBV7-9	NA	NA	TRBJ1-5	TGTGCCAGCAGCCTAAGTGGGGGGTCGGGCAATCAGCCCCAGCATTTT	CASSLSGGSGNQPQHF
TRBV5-1	NA	NA	TRBJ1-2	TGCGCCAGCAGCTTGGTCGTGAACACACAAGATTATGGCTACACCTTC	CASSLVVNTQDYGYTF
TRBV7-2	NA	TRBD1	TRBJ2-7	TGTGCCAGCAGCCACCCAGGGACAGGAAACTACGAGCAGTACTTC	CASSHPGTGNYEQYF
TRBV11-1	few	TRBD1	TRBJ1-6	TGTGCCAGCAGCGCGGGACAGGGGTATTCACCCCTCCACTTT	CASSAGQGYSPLHF